One T cell receptor beta chain is described in this entry. There is no known antigen for this receptor. The record has no base qualities; no much larger clone is one base away. This sample stems from a study of blood T cell repertoires in COVID-19 (dated by TCRdb to the early 2020s). Broadly, across the study: Samples covering the acute and convalescent phases of COVID-19 were provided by collaborators in the United States, Italy and Spain. Nearly every sample came with metadata listing a de-identified subject ID, COVID-19 status, age in years and sex. The repertoires were released in a freely available public database intended as a resource for research on the immune response to SARS-CoV-2. Subjects who had been exposed to COVID-19, were actively infected with it, or had recovered from it provided the deeply sampled blood TCRbeta repertoires that made up the dataset. Where available, HLA class I and class II types were obtained from metadata supplied by the sample provider rather than from assay-based typing. The samples were drawn from two sources: the first 160 participants of the ongoing ImmuneRACE study, and 1,200 or so subjects contributed by 6 global collaborators. The prospective study material was composed of cDNA or gDNA derived from T cells, B-cell-depleted T cells, or PBMCs.

The immunoSEQ Assay, a bias-controlled multiplex PCR, was used to amplify TCRbeta CDR3 regions from genomic DNA. The authors processed their data as follows. Nucleated cell counts per sample were estimated from amplification of reference gene primers within the assay. To quantify the absolute abundance of each unique TCRbeta CDR3 rearrangement, sequence reads were collapsed and filtered. For each sample, productive Simpson clonality was calculated as the square root of Simpson's diversity index across productive rearrangements. The source is immuneACCESS, and TCRdb retained only in-frame sequences with V and J called. Part of the clones is not carried over; for the studies checked, unresolved V genes explain less than half of this, and the remainder is unexplained. That table supplies the V and J calls and clone size; D and trimming were determined from the DNA. This sample is represented by about 240,000 clones; approximately 90% of them were singletons. The top ten hold 0.75% to 1% of the sample.

The research as a whole found: How much clinical and demographic metadata was included differed by source and by participant, and the metadata was provided uncurated.

Samples from volunteer blood donors who had recovered from COVID-19 were contributed by a second Seattle source. The collaborating institutions used their own protocols to collect whole blood in K2EDTA tubes. For TCRbeta analysis, collaborator samples were shipped as frozen whole blood, as isolated PBMCs, or as DNA extracted from either sample type. Relative to germline, V is missing 2 bases and J is missing 5 bases, with 11 bases of the junction outside any gene match. The CDR3 sequence holds 16 residues, the cysteine and phenylalanine included. The retained sequence is limited to the CDR3, 48 bases, with the frame set at the first base. CDR1 and CDR2, looked up from the germline V gene (reference sequence), are MNHEY and SMNVEV.

The sample comprised peripheral blood. This receptor was obtained from a woman aged 40 to 50 who had recovered from COVID-19. Rearrangement joined TRBV27 to TRBJ2-5, with 7 middle bases fitting TRBD2. In nucleotide form, the sequence is TGTGCCAGCAGTTTAGGGTTGGGGGGGTTACGGGAGACCCAGTACTTC. Translated, it gives CASSLGLGGLRETQYF.